Listed below are T cell receptor beta chains from one sample, sequenced in a study of shared clonotypes between healthy human individuals. The repertoire was sequenced with immunoSEQ multiplex PCR; TCRdb's copy has only in-frame clones and lacks some. Of roughly 450,000 clones in the sample, 79% were seen once. The sequencing input was PBMCs. The source of these receptors is a woman in her 40s in good health. Some clones in this sample may be carry-over from other donors' samples. CDR3s include the opening cysteine and the closing phenylalanine or tryptophan. The D gene is left open where the match is weak. Clone sizes are given selectively: once, few, many, or a class where the clone is expanded.

v_gene	d_gene	abundance	j_gene	CDR3aa
TRBV7-3	NA	NA	TRBJ2-7	CASSYGGGGGYEQYF
TRBV5-1	TRBD2	NA	TRBJ2-2	CASSREIAGGELFF
TRBV5-5	TRBD2	NA	TRBJ2-3	CASSHSQREGPTDTQYF
TRBV28	TRBD2	NA	TRBJ2-2	CASSFWTSGRPGELFF
TRBV7-3	TRBD2	NA	TRBJ2-1	CASSLSGGFGHNEQFF
TRBV6-5	NA	NA	TRBJ1-6	CASSVEGNSPLHF
TRBV6-1	TRBD1	NA	TRBJ2-7	CASSKQGDGGYEQYF
TRBV29-1	NA	NA	TRBJ2-5	CSVVNPAETQYF
TRBV10-3	NA	NA	TRBJ2-7	CAISETRGDSYEQYF
TRBV29-1	NA	few	TRBJ2-7	CSVRESGEQYF